The clone carrying this T cell receptor beta chain was observed a few times. The antigen remains unidentified. These data belong to a study of metastatic and nonmetastatic thyroid tumors. Study context: Where malignant and benign thyroid patients were concerned, repertoires were compared across blood and tumor or nodule tissue. Study-wide points: Malignant tumors reportedly showed significantly higher TCR beta diversity than benign nodules in both blood and tumor.

Thyroid surgery had not been preceded by any treatment in any patient. In the original processing: Researchers built a distant-metastasis classifier for papillary thyroid cancer that drew on CDR3 differences across clinicopathological groups. TCRdb reanalyzed the PCR reads via MiXCR. TCRdb, rather than the study authors, made the V and J calls. The sample consists of about 11,000 clones, 30% of them appearing once. The receptor's source is a female donor with papillary thyroid cancer or a benign thyroid nodule (not recorded which). Some clones in this sample may be carry-over from other donors' samples. Sample: tumor tissue.

CDR3 nucleotide sequence: TGTGCCAGCAGTTCAGTCTTACAGGGGGTTAACTATGGCTACACCTTC. It translates to CASSSVLQGVNYGYTF. The V call is TRBV27, the J call TRBJ1-2, with TRBD1 identical over 8 bases. With V trimmed by 4 bases and J by 1 base, 8 bases remained unmatched. Looked up from germline, CDR1 is MNHEY and CDR2 is SMNVEV (reference sequence). The CDR3 spans 16 residues.